This TCR beta chain is from a study of cytomegalovirus exposure and HLA in healthy donors. Study overall: Among 398 genotyped donors, 65% to 90% fell in the Caucasian-associated ancestry cluster. General observations from the study: Usually a TCR sequence was rare, but some public TCRs were found in many donors. A later analysis found common viral pathogens apparently linked to several of the most significant clusters. V- and J-gene trimming of TCR beta was linked (in a later analysis) to a missense DCLRE1C variant.

The V gene lost 5 bases and the J gene lost 3 bases, with 13 bases spanning the gap. The germline gives CDR1 SNHLY, CDR2 FYNNEI. The CDR3 runs 14 residues. PCR used 60 Vbeta primers and 13 Jbeta primers. Produced via immunoSEQ multiplex PCR; TCRdb's table is partial and in-frame only. The data contain about 120,000 clones, about four fifths of them singletons. Comments on this clone: No antigen is known for it.

Sequencing was performed on PBMCs. The TCR comes from a woman under 30 in good health and CMV-seronegative. This sequence joins TRBV2 and TRBJ1-2; no definite D call. CDR3 sequence: CASSSSGDYYGYTF. CDR3 coding DNA: TGTGCCAGCAGTTCTTCCGGTGACTACTATGGCTACACCTTC. Variable domain in full (rest from reference TRBV2 and TRBJ1-2): EPEVTQTPSHQVTQMGQEVILRCVPISNHLYFYWYRQILGQKVEFLVSFYNNEISEKSEIFDDQFSVERPDGSNFTLKIRSTKLEDSAMYFCASSSSGDYYGYTFGSGTRLTVV.